This T cell receptor (beta chain) is from a study of blood T cell repertoires in COVID-19. CDR1 and CDR2 (germline): LNHDA, SQIVND (reference sequence). The CDR3 consists of 15 residues. Germline trimming cut 3 bases from V and 0 bases from J; bases unmatched to any gene: 4. Authors' data handling: Estimates of nucleated cell counts were drawn from the amplification of reference gene primers. Method: immunoSEQ multiplex PCR; TCRdb's copy keeps in-frame clones and lacks some. That table furnishes V, J and clone size, whereas the DNA furnished D and trimming. The sample shows about 160,000 clones, 60% to 85% of them seen only once.

The chain uses TRBV19 and TRBJ1-1, with TRBD1 matching 7 bases. Sequenced: peripheral blood. The source of this sequence is a man between 65 and 85 years old with acute or convalescent COVID-19. The CDR3 DNA sequence: TGTGCCAGTAGTATCCAGGGACAGATGAACACTGAAGCTTTCTTT. It specifies CASSIQGQMNTEAFF.